This TCR beta chain appears in the sequencing data of a study of blood T cell repertoires in COVID-19. Measured with immunoSEQ multiplex PCR; TCRdb has only the in-frame clones, and not every one. The sample carries fewer than 400,000 clones, roughly 88% recorded once. In the case of this clone: Distinct nucleotide sequences in the sample also encode this CDR3.

The cohort comprised adults aged roughly 18 to 100 years residing in approximately 22 US areas. Self-reported history from a screening survey and questionnaire set each donor's cohort. With V trimmed by 2 bases and J by 0 bases, 0 bases remained unmatched. The CDR3 covers 15 residues. Germline CDR1 is SGDLS and CDR2 is YYNGEE. The rearrangement joins TRBV9 to TRBJ2-2; 8 positions agree with TRBD1. The sequence came from a young man who had recovered from COVID-19. Sequencing was performed on PBMCs or T cells enriched from blood (not recorded which). The DNA for the CDR3 is TGTGCCAGCAGCGTGACAGGGGCGAACACCGGGGAGCTGTTTTTT. This translates into CASSVTGANTGELFF.